The 4 T cell receptor beta chains in this list originate from one sample, sequenced in a study of T cells in Graves' hyperthyroidism and ophthalmopathy. TCR beta CDR3 regions were amplified from RNA. RT-PCR in the first round (using the HTBI primer set) targeted the TCR CDR3. MiXCR, applied by TCRdb to the multiplex PCR reads, yields one record per CDR3 protein. Of roughly 510,000 distinct CDR3 sequences detected, about 45% appear once; the ten largest clones hold about two fifths. Sample: peripheral blood or thyroid tissue (not recorded which). These receptors were obtained from an adult woman with Graves' disease, either hyperthyroidism or ophthalmopathy (not recorded which).

The CDR3 bases are TGCAGCGCTCGCTCTGGCGGGGACGAGCAGTACTTC. It is translated as CSARSGGDEQYF. The genes are TRBV20-1 and TRBJ2-7; D perhaps matches TRBD2 (6 bases). From germline, CDR1 is DFQATT and CDR2 SNEGSKA (reference sequence). The CDR3 consists of 12 residues.

V and J are TRBV2 and TRBJ1-5, with 7 bases lining up with TRBD1. Trimming took 6 bases from V and 1 from J; bases not matched to a gene: 6. CDR3 length: 15 residues. Germline-derived CDR1 and CDR2 are SNHLY and FYNNEI. The CDR3 bases are TGTGCCAGCAGCTCCCGGGACAGCAGCAATCAGCCCCAGCATTTT. Translation gives CASSSRDSSNQPQHF.

CDR3 loop: CASSLEAGGTNEKLFF. CDR3 nucleotide sequence: TGCGCCAGCAGCTTGGAGGCAGGGGGAACTAATGAAAAACTGTTTTTT. This rearrangement joins TRBV5-1 to TRBJ1-4; 7 nucleotides match TRBD1. The CDR3 has 16 residues. Germline CDR1 and CDR2: SGHRS and YFSETQ. Germline trimming cut 0 bases from V and 1 base from J; bases unmatched to any gene: 3.

The count of this clonotype is one. The gene calls are TRBV7-2 and TRBJ1-1, with D maybe TRBD1 (5 bases). V lost 3 bases to trimming and J lost 5 bases, with 13 bases between them. Germline CDR1 SGHTA, CDR2 FQGNSA. The CDR3 spans 14 residues. The CDR3 spells CASSFAGLGTEAFF. The CDR3 region has the DNA TGTGCCAGCAGCTTTGCGGGGCTCGGGACTGAAGCTTTCTTT.